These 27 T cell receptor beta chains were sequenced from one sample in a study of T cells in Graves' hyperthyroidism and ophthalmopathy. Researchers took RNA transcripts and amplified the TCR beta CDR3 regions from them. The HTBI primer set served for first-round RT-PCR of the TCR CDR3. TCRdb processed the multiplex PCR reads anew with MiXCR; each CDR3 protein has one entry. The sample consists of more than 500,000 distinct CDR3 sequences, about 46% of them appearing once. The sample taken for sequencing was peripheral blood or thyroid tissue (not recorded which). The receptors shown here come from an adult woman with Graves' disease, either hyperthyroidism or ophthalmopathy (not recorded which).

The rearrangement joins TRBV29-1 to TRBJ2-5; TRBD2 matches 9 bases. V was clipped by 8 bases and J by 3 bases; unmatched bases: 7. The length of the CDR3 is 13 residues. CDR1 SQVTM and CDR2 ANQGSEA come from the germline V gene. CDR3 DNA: TGCAGCACCTCGACTAGCGGAGAAGAGACCCAGTACTTC. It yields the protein CSTSTSGEETQYF.

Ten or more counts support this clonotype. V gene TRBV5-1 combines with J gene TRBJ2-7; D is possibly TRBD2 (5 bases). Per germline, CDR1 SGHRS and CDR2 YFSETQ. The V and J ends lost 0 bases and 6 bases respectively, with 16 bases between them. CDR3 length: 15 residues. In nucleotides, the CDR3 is TGCGCCAGCAGCTTGGTGGGAGTCCATCCTGCCGAGCAGTACTTC. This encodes CASSLVGVHPAEQYF.

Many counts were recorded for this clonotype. CDR3 residues: CASSQRGRDEKLFF. The CDR3 region has the DNA TGTGCCAGCAGCCAAAGGGGGCGCGACGAAAAACTGTTTTTT. The chain carries TRBV11-2 and TRBJ1-4; the match to TRBD1 covers 7 bases. Germline V lookup: CDR1 SGHAT, CDR2 FQNNGV. V lost 5 bases, J lost 8 bases, and 8 bases stayed unmatched. The CDR3 is made up of 14 amino acids. Filled out from reference TRBV11-2 and TRBJ1-4, the complete variable domain reads EAGVAQSPRYKIIEKRQSVAFWCNPISGHATLYWYQQILGQGPKLLIQFQNNGVVDDSQLPKDRFSAERLKGVDSTLKIQPAKLEDSAVYLCASSQRGRDEKLFFGSGTQLSVL.

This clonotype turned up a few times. CDR3 DNA sequence: TGTGCCAGCAGTGAGGCAGGGGGCGAGCAGTACTTC. Its translation: CASSEAGGEQYF. V gene TRBV2 combines with J gene TRBJ2-5, with 7 bases identical to TRBD1. The closer fit of TRBJ2-7 to the DNA end suggests the J call may be wrong. Germline V gene data show CDR1 as SNHLY and CDR2 as FYNNEI. There are 12 residues in the CDR3.

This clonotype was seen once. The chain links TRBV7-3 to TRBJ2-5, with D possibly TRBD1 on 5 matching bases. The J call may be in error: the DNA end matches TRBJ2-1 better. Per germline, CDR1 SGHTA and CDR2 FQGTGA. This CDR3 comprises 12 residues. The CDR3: CASSSNRNEQFF. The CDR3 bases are TGTGCCAGCAGCTCAAACAGGAATGAGCAGTTCTTC.

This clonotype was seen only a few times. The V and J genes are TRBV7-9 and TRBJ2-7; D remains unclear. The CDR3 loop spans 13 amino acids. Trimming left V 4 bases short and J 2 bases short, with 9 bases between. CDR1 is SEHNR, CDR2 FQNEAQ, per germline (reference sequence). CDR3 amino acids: CASSSDKTYEQYF. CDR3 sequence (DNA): TGTGCCAGCAGCTCAGACAAGACCTACGAGCAGTACTTC.

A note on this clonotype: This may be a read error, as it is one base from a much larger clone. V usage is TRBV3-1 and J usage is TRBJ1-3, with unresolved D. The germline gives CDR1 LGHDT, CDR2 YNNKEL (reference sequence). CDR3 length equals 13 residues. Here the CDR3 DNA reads TGTGCCAGCAGCCAAAGATCTGGAAACGCCATATATTTT. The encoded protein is CASSQRSGNAIYF.

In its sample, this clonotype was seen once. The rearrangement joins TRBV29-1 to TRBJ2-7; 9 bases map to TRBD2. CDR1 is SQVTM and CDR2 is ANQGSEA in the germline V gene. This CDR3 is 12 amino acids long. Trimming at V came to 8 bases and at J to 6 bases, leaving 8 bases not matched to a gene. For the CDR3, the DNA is TGCAGCTTGGCTGGGACTAGCCTCGAGCAGTACTTC. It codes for CSLAGTSLEQYF.

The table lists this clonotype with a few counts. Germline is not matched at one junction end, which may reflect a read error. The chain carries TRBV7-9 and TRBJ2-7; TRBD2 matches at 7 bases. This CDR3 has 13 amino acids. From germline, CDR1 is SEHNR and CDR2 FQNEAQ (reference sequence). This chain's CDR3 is CASSPGGTYEQYF. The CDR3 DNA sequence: TGCGCCAGCAGCCCGGGAGGAACCTACGAGCAGTACTTC.

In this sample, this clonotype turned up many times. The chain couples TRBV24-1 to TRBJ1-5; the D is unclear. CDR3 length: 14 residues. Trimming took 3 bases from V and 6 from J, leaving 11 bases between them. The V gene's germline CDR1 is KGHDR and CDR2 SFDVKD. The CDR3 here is CATSDKEVGQPQHF. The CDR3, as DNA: TGTGCCACCAGTGATAAGGAGGTGGGTCAGCCCCAGCATTTT.

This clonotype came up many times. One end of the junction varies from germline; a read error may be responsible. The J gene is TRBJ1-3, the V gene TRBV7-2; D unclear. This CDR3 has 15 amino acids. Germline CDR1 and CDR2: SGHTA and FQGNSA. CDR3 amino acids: CASSLRTGSANTIYF. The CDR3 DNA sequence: TGTGCCAGCAGCTTACGCACGGGGTCTGCAAACACCATATATTTT.

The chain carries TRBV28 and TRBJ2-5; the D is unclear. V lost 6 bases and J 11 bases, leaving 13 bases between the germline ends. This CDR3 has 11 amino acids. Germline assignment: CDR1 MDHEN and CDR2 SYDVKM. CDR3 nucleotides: TGTGCCAGCAGACGAGGTCGGGCTCAGTACTTC. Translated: CASRRGRAQYF.

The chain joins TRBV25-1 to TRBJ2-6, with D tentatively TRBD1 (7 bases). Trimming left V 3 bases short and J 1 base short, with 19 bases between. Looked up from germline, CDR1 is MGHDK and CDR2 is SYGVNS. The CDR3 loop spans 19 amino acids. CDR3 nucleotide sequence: TGTGCCAGCAGTGAGGGAATAGGCAGGGGGGAGTCTGGGGCCAACGTCCTGACTTTC. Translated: CASSEGIGRGESGANVLTF. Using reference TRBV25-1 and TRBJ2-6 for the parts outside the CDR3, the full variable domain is EADIYQTPRYLVIGTGKKITLECSQTMGHDKMYWYQQDPGMELHLIHYSYGVNSTEKGDLSSESTVSRIRTEHFPLTLESARPSHTSQYLCASSEGIGRGESGANVLTFGAGSRLTVL.

In DNA, the CDR3 is TGCAGTGCTAGGGGCGAGGAAGGCACTGAAGCTTTCTTT. Translation: CSARGEEGTEAFF. The chain is built from TRBV20-1 and TRBJ1-1; the D is unclear. This CDR3 region has 13 residues. The V and J ends lost 3 bases and 4 bases respectively, with 12 bases between them. CDR1 is DFQATT, CDR2 SNEGSKA, per germline (reference sequence).

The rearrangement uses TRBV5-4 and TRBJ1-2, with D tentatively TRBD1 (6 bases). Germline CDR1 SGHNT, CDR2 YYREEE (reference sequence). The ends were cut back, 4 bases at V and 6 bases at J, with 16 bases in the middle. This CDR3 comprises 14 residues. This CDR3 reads CASSGPGGRDGYTF. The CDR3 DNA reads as TGTGCCAGCAGCGGGCCGGGGGGGCGAGATGGCTACACCTTC.

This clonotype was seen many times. The CDR3, as DNA: TGTGCCAGCAGCGAGACAGTTTACTCCTACGAGCAGTACTTC. It is translated as CASSETVYSYEQYF. The chain recombines TRBV7-3 with TRBJ2-7; the D gene is possibly TRBD1 (5 bases). The V end was cut by 5 bases, the J end by 0 bases, with 11 bases between. The length of the CDR3 is 14 residues. The germline V gene has CDR1 SGHTA and CDR2 FQGTGA.

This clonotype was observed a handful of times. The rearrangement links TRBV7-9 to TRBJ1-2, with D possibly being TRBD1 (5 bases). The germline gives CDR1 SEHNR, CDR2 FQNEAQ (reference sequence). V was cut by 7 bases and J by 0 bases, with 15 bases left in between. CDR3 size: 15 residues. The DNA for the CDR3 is TGTGCCAGCACCCCGAGGGACGGCACTAACTATGGCTACACCTTC. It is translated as CASTPRDGTNYGYTF.

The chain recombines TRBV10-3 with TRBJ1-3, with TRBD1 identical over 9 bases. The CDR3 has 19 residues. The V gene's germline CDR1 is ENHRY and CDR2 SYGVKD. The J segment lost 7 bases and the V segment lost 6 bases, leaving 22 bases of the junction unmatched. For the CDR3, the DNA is TGTGCCATCAGGCAAACAGGGGGCGCGACTAGCGGGAGGACCAACACCATATATTTT. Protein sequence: CAIRQTGGATSGRTNTIYF.

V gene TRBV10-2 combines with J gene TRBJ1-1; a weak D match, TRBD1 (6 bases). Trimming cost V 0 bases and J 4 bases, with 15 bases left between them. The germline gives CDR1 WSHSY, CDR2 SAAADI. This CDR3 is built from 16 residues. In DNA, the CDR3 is TGCGCCAGCAGTGAGTCGAGGAGAGGGGGGCGCACTGAAGCTTTCTTT. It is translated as CASSESRRGGRTEAFF.

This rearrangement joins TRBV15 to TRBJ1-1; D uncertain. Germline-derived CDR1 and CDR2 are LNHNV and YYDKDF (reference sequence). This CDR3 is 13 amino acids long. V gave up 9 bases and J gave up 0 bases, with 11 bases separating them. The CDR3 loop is CATNGLMNTEAFF. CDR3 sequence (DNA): TGTGCCACGAACGGGCTCATGAACACTGAAGCTTTCTTT.

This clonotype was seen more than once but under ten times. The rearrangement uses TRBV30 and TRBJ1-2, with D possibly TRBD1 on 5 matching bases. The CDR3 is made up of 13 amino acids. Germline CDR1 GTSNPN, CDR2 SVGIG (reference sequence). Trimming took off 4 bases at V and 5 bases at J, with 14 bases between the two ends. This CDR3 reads CAWTRGGDYGYTF. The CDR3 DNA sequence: TGTGCCTGGACCCGGGGAGGGGATTATGGCTACACCTTC.

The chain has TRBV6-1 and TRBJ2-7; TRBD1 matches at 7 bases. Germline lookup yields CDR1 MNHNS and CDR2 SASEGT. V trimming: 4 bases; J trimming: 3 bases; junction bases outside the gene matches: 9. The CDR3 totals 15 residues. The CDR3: CASSGTGLFFYEQYF. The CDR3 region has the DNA TGTGCCAGCAGTGGGACAGGTCTGTTTTTCTACGAGCAGTACTTC.

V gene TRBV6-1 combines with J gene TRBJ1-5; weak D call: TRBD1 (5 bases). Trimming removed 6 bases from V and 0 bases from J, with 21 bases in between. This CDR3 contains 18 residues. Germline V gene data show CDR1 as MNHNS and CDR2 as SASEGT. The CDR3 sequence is CASSHPTRTPSSNQPQHF. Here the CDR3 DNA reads TGTGCCAGCAGCCACCCAACGCGGACACCTAGTAGCAATCAGCCCCAGCATTTT.

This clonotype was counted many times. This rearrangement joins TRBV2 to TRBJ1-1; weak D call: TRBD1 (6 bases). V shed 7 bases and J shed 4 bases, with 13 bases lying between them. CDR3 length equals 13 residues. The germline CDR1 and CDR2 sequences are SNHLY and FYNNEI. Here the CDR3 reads CASIKEGGTEAFF. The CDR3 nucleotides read TGTGCCAGCATAAAGGAAGGGGGCACTGAAGCTTTCTTT.

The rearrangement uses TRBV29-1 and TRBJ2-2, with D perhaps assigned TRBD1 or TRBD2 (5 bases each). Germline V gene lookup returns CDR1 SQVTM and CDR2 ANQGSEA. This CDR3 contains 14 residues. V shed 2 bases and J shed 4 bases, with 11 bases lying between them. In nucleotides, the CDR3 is TGCAGCGTTGAAACGGGGCTGGGCACCGGGGAGCTGTTTTTT. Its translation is CSVETGLGTGELFF.

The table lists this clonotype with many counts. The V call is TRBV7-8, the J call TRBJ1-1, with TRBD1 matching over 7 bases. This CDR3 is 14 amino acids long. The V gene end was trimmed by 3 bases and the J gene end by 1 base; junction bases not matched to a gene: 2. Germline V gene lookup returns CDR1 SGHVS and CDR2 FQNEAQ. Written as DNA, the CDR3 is TGTGCCAGCAGCTTCGGGACAGCGAACACTGAAGCTTTCTTT. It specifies CASSFGTANTEAFF.

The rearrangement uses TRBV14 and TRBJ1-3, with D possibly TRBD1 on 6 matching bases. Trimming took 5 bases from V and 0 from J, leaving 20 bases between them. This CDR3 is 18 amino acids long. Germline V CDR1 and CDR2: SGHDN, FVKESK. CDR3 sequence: CASSVRDTALPSGNTIYF. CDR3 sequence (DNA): TGTGCCAGCAGCGTACGGGACACCGCACTCCCCTCTGGAAACACCATATATTTT.